The T cell receptor (beta chain) under discussion was sequenced for a study of T cells in localized non-small cell lung cancer. Points on this clone: Its cognate antigen is unknown.

Clones were read by immunoSEQ multiplex PCR, and TCRdb kept only the in-frame ones, dropping some. The sample has around 24,000 clones, around nine tenths seen once. Broader study findings: Heterogeneity is still possible, as just one tumor region was sequenced. Clonality of T cells reached its maximum in uninvolved adjacent lung, surpassing tumor.

The clonotype originates from a man aged 40 to 70 with stage I squamous cell lung carcinoma. The specimen comprised peripheral blood, sampled before any cancer treatment.

The CDR3 loop reads CASSTRQSRGTEAFF. The CDR3 bases are TGTGCCAGTAGTACCAGACAGTCGAGGGGGACTGAAGCTTTCTTT. V gene TRBV19 combines with J gene TRBJ1-1, with D possibly TRBD1 on 6 matching bases. Deletions cut 4 bases from V and 5 bases from J, with 17 bases between. CDR1 and CDR2 from the germline V gene are LNHDA and SQIVND (reference sequence). CDR3 length: 15 residues.